This TCR beta chain was sequenced for a study of cytomegalovirus exposure and HLA in healthy donors (dated by TCRdb to 2015 to 2018). About the study as a whole: According to an earlier analysis of several hundred of the donors, roughly 180 million T cells yielded approximately 120 million unique TCR beta sequences and about 280 Gb of sequence data. An early release covering about 600 HLA-typed donors comprised roughly 300 gigabases of sequencing data and tens of millions of unique TCR sequences. Among the roughly 400 genotyped donors, more than 70% belonged to the genetic ancestry cluster associated with self-reported Caucasian donors. The study aimed to test whether cataloging public T cell receptors could reveal signatures of past pathogen exposure. The study profiled the T cell repertoires of fewer than 850 subjects by immunosequencing and related them to cytomegalovirus serostatus. Besides the first cohort of 666 subjects, a separate validation cohort made up of some 110 different subjects was used. High-throughput TCR immunosequencing, statistical association of individual TCRs with disease status, and machine learning were combined to predict cytomegalovirus infection status. In a later analysis, previously published TCR beta repertoires from fewer than 750 donors were re-analyzed and high-resolution HLA genotyping was added so that TCR occurrence patterns could be studied. The later analysis used no new phenotypic data to find candidate immune exposures, relying instead on TCR beta sequences and their occurrence across donors. An earlier analysis of 587 of the donors applied high-throughput TCR beta sequencing to assess whether each TCR beta V gene segment acted as functional or pseudogenic. Donor age, sex, ethnicity and CMV serostatus were compiled alongside the repertoire data. In a later genetic analysis, genome-wide SNP genotypes for 398 of the 666 donors were used, and that subset was treated as a discovery cohort. All discovery cohort repertoires had been generated on a single sequencing platform. Both class I and class II loci were covered by HLA typing, at four-digit resolution. Typing coverage varied by locus: roughly 629-640 donors for A, B, C, DRB1 and DQB1; approximately 560 for DQA1; nearly 610 for DPA1; approximately 450 for DPB1. Four or five DR-DQ haplotypes were handled as single units for association and clustering, since linkage in the cohort was strong. Across some 400 genotyped donors of the cohort, an average of approximately 200,000 unique TCR beta nucleotide sequences per donor were sequenced, and roughly 17% of those sequences were non-productive. Broad study findings and their caveats: Specific HLA alleles were associated with 15,000 to 20,000 TCR beta sequences at a false discovery rate of 0.05 in a later analysis. When HLA alleles, especially DR and DQ, strongly co-occurred, TCR associations were difficult to assign to individual alleles. Some IMGT-functional V segments, including TRBV6-2 and TRBV6-3, could not be distinguished by the 87-base-pair reads and were therefore excluded. Because HLA typing was unavailable for some donors at each locus, only the typed subset was used in association tests. Across donors, most TCR sequences were observed very rarely, whereas some public TCRs were present in many individuals. The study listed 150 to 200 TCR beta chains as associated with cytomegalovirus. Linkage disequilibrium might explain the correlated functional status among segregating V segments, but an unknown experimental factor could not be ruled out. In both the original and validation cohorts, the classifier was reported to diagnose cytomegalovirus status with high specificity and sensitivity. Compared with equally common non-associated chains, HLA-associated TCR beta chains in a later analysis were more clonally expanded and had lower generation probabilities. In vitro tests confirmed that three of the cytomegalovirus-associated TCR beta chains recognize cytomegalovirus antigens. In a later analysis, the rate of TCR association differed among HLA loci, with DRB1 alleles having the most associated TCRs and HLA-C alleles having the fewest. The authors suggested that the approach could potentially be extended to other disease states and immunological phenotypes. According to a later genetic analysis, donors in an Asian-associated ancestry cluster had fewer N-insertions in productive TCRs than the roughly 700-donor mean. An association between a missense DCLRE1C variant and V-gene and J-gene trimming of TCR beta chains was found in a later genetic analysis and replicated in an independent cohort. Broadly in line with IMGT annotations, most TCR beta V segments showed up in productive rearrangements about 90% or about 30% of the time in an earlier analysis of several hundred of the donors. Several of the top co-occurrence clusters appeared to be linked to parvovirus B19, influenza, CMV and Epstein-Barr virus, according to a later analysis. Most CMV-associated TCR beta chains appeared to be HLA-restricted in a later analysis, and the HLA associations seemed to be driven largely by CMV exposure. Only TCR beta chains were sequenced in this cohort, and the absence of alpha or paired-chain data limited detectable features. The earlier analysis of approximately 590 of the donors excluded approximately 15 rarely observed V segments, including chromosome 9 orphons, because counts were too low. A further reported finding was that TCR beta sequences accurately predicted the HLA-A and HLA-B alleles for most subjects in the first cohort. The only immune exposure information available for the cohort was CMV serostatus. The sequencing pipeline was judged likely to have produced a cluster of highly shared sequence variants as a technical artifact. Sequencing depth was assumed to be roughly uniform across donors in the presence/absence analyses, though that assumption may not hold.

With regard to this clone: The target of this receptor is not known. It has no much larger one-base neighbor in the sample; base qualities were not kept.

Deletion took 5 bases off V and 2 bases off J, with a span of 10 bases between the germline ends. CDR1 and CDR2 (SGHRS, YFSETQ) derive from the germline V gene. The CDR3 starts with the cysteine, ends with the phenylalanine, and has 13 residues. This entry keeps only the CDR3 DNA: 39 bases, framed from base 1. The library was produced with the immunoSEQ multiplex PCR assay. For the multiplex PCR, a mixture combining 60 forward primers for TCR Vbeta segments and 13 reverse primers for TCR Jbeta segments was used. Amplification of the CDR3 region of rearranged TCR beta genes was performed with a multiplex PCR assay on genomic DNA. The Illumina HiSeq System was used to sequence the amplified TCR beta libraries as 87-base-pair reads. From the authors' description of their analysis: A later analysis counted about 80 million unique TCR beta chains across the 700 or so repertoires, and 9.5 million to 11 million of these chains were shared by at least two donors. Raw reads were error-corrected and collapsed into unique sequences by a nearest-neighbor algorithm in which closely related sequences were merged to remove PCR and sequencing errors. Alignment of CDR3 sequences to IMGT reference sequences was used to assign V, D and J gene segments. Each retained sequence needed at least a six-nucleotide match to both a V gene segment and a J gene segment. A rearrangement was called productive if the CDR3 had no stop codons and remained in frame with V and J, and every other rearrangement was called non-productive. Following IMGT convention, CDR3 was defined as the stretch from the second conserved V-encoded cysteine to the conserved J-encoded phenylalanine. The earlier analysis of 500 to 600 of the donors excluded sequences that lacked an unambiguous match to a single V gene segment. An earlier analysis of under 750 of the donors called V segments functional above 56.7% productive rearrangements and segregating when the between-donor standard deviation exceeded 5%. A statistical classification framework was developed to diagnose cytomegalovirus status using the catalog of TCR beta chain sequences. In a later analysis, TCR nucleotide sequences were compared against IMGT/GENE-DB human TR gene sequences so that V and J genes could be assigned. In a later analysis, CDR3 sequences and most-parsimonious VDJ recombination scenarios were assigned using the TCRdist pipeline. A later analysis defined each TCR beta chain by its CDR3 amino acid sequence plus V-gene family, and excluded reads lacking a unique V-gene family. As a way to deal with suspected cross-contamination and a sequencing artifact, a later analysis dropped nearly 600 nucleotide sequences that were highly shared and had low generation probability. In a later analysis, a clonal expansion index for each public chain was calculated from normalized within-repertoire ranks of inferred template counts. Generation probabilities in a later analysis came from a VDJ recombination model fitted to out-of-frame rearrangements, and those results were checked against IGoR. A later analysis scored TCR-TCR, TCR-HLA and TCR-CMV co-occurrence with hypergeometric tests, applying a repertoire-size bias correction to TCR pairs. In a later analysis, false discovery rates were estimated by permuting HLA or CMV assignments 20 times. In a later analysis, co-occurring TCRs were grouped using DBSCAN, with TCRdist sequence similarity added in when clustering inside HLA-allele-positive subsets. For co-occurrence clustering, repertoires with fewer than 30,000 or more than 120,000 public chains were excluded, along with four to six repertoires with anomalous nucleotide sharing. As stored in TCRdb, this immuneACCESS dataset retains in-frame rearrangements with V and J assigned. A fraction of the clones does not appear; measured against another copy, unresolved V genes explain less than half of the discrepancy, and the remainder lacks a known reason. The D gene and trimming were derived from the DNA, and the V and J assignments and clone size from that table. The sample table records around 200,000 clones; more than 65% of these occur just once. In total, the top ten clones hold 3.8% of the sample.

In total, roughly 670 healthy bone marrow donors made up the cohort. At the time of sampling, all cohort members were nominally healthy, though unrecorded immune exposures were likely present. The donor tested CMV seronegative, placing the donor among the 350 or so seronegative members of the cohort. Each donor provided a peripheral blood sample, and peripheral blood mononuclear cells were used for TCR beta sequencing. The Qiagen DNeasy Blood Extraction Kit was used to extract genomic DNA from the blood cell samples. This receptor chain uses TRBV5-1 and TRBJ2-5; matching of 6 bases hints at TRBD1 as the D gene. The specimen was PBMCs. The sequence was obtained from a man in his forties or fifties in good health and CMV-seronegative. At the DNA level, the sequence is TGCGCCAGCAGGGGGGACACGCAAGAGACCCAGTACTTC. The translation is CASRGDTQETQYF. Full variable domain (CDR3 extended with the reference TRBV5-1 and TRBJ2-5 proteins): KAGVTQTPRYLIKTRGQQVTLSCSPISGHRSVSWYQQTPGQGLQFLFEYFSETQRNKGNFPGRFSGRQFSNSRSEMNVSTLELGDSALYLCASRGDTQETQYFGPGTRLLVL.